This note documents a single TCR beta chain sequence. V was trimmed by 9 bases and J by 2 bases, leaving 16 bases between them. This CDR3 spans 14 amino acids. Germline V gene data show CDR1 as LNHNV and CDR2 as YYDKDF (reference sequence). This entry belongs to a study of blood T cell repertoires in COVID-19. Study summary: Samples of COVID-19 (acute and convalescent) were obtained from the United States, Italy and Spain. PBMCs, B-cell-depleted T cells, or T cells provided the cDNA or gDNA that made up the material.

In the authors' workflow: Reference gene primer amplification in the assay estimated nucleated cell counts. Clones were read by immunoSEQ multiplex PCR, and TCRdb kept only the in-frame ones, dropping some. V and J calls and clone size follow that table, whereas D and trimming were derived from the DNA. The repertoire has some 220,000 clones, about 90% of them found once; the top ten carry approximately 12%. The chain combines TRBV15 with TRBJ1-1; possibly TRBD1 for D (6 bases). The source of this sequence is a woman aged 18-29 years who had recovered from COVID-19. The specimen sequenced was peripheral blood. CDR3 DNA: TGTGCCACTGGCGGGCGGGGGCGCAACACTGAAGCTTTCTTT. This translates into CATGGRGRNTEAFF.